These 20 T cell receptor beta chains originate from one sample sequenced in a study of OX40 agonist ivuxolimab in advanced cancers. This table comes from immunoSEQ multiplex PCR, and its TCRdb copy is limited to in-frame clones, with some not included. The table shows over 90,000 clones, with around 89% occurring only once. The sample here was CD4+ or CD8+ T cells sorted from blood, taken in a trial of the OX40 agonist ivuxolimab. The receptors were gathered from an adult with an advanced solid tumor such as melanoma, head and neck, liver or kidney cancer.

The chain joins TRBV2 to TRBJ2-1; TRBD1 aligns across 10 bases. The CDR3 extends over 16 amino acids. The ends lost 6 bases at V and 6 bases at J; junction bases unmatched: 11. Germline V CDR1 and CDR2: SNHLY, FYNNEI. CDR3 bases: TGTGCCAGCAGCCTAGACGCCGGGACAGGGGTCAATGAGCAGTTCTTC. This translates into CASSLDAGTGVNEQFF.

This clone came up once. This sequence joins TRBV7-9 and TRBJ2-5; D possibly uses TRBD1 or TRBD2 (5 bases each). The CDR3 is 15 residues long. Germline loops: CDR1 SEHNR, CDR2 FQNEAQ (reference sequence). Trimming took 4 bases from V and 0 from J, leaving 12 bases between them. The CDR3: CASSSGTLYQETQYF. CDR3 nucleotides: TGTGCCAGCAGCTCCGGGACCCTGTACCAAGAGACCCAGTACTTC.

The V and J genes are TRBV7-8 and TRBJ2-3; D gene unclear. Trimming removed 5 bases at V and 0 bases at J, with 15 bases between. CDR3 length: 16 residues. Germline lookup yields CDR1 SGHVS and CDR2 FQNEAQ. The CDR3 here is CASSKGLTTSTDTQYF. The DNA for the CDR3 is TGTGCCAGCAGCAAAGGGTTGACAACTAGCACAGATACGCAGTATTTT.

The rearrangement links TRBV7-9 to TRBJ2-7; D might be TRBD1 (5 bases). CDR3 length: 12 residues. The ends were cut back, 2 bases at V and 4 bases at J, with 6 bases in the middle. Germline V gene data show CDR1 as SEHNR and CDR2 as FQNEAQ (reference sequence). The CDR3 coding sequence is TGTGCCAGCAGCTTAAGACAGTACGAGCAGTACTTC. It is translated as CASSLRQYEQYF.

J is TRBJ2-3 and V is TRBV2; tentative D call: TRBD2 (8 bases). CDR1 and CDR2 (germline): SNHLY, FYNNEI. Deletions cut 8 bases from V and 2 bases from J, with 20 bases between. This CDR3 contains 16 residues. CDR3 sequence (DNA): TGTGCCAGCTCGAAGGGGGCTAGCGGGTCCACAGATACGCAGTATTTT. This sequence encodes CASSKGASGSTDTQYF. Based on the CDR3 plus reference TRBV2 and TRBJ2-3, the full variable domain is EPEVTQTPSHQVTQMGQEVILRCVPISNHLYFYWYRQILGQKVEFLVSFYNNEISEKSEIFDDQFSVERPDGSNFTLKIRSTKLEDSAMYFCASSKGASGSTDTQYFGPGTRLTVL.

The chain links TRBV18 to TRBJ2-2; D unresolved. The length of the CDR3 is 12 residues. V gave up 8 bases and J gave up 1 base, with 5 bases separating them. Looked up from germline, CDR1 is KGHSH and CDR2 is LQKENI. CDR3 sequence (DNA): TGTGCCAGCGGCGAGAACACCGGGGAGCTGTTTTTT. Encoded protein: CASGENTGELFF.

The CDR3 reads CASSLGGTGPNEKLFF. For the CDR3, the DNA is TGCGCCAGCAGCCTAGGTGGGACAGGCCCTAATGAAAAACTGTTTTTT. The rearrangement joins TRBV4-1 to TRBJ1-4, with 8 nucleotides matching TRBD1. J was trimmed by 3 bases and V by 4 bases; bases with no gene match: 7. This CDR3 spans 16 amino acids. Germline lookup yields CDR1 MGHRA and CDR2 YSYEKL.

J is TRBJ1-1 and V is TRBV5-1; TRBD1 agrees at 10 bases. This CDR3 is built from 16 residues. V was clipped by 5 bases and J by 0 bases; unmatched bases: 7. Per the germline V gene, CDR1 is SGHRS and CDR2 is YFSETQ. The CDR3 coding sequence is TGCGCCAGCAGTACCGGGACAGGGGTCATGAACACTGAAGCTTTCTTT. Translated, it gives CASSTGTGVMNTEAFF.

This clone was seen a handful of times. V and J are TRBV5-6 and TRBJ2-5; 11 nucleotides align to TRBD2. After removal of 7 bases from V and 5 bases from J, the junction contained 10 bases not matched to a gene. The CDR3 is 15 amino acids. The germline V gene encodes CDR1 SGHDT and CDR2 YYEEEE. CDR3 sequence: CASGRTSGGGETQYF. DNA for the CDR3: TGTGCCAGCGGAAGAACTAGCGGGGGCGGGGAGACCCAGTACTTC.

V is TRBV11-2 and J is TRBJ2-3; 10 bases fit TRBD2. The CDR3 consists of 16 residues. The ends lost 4 bases at V and 5 bases at J; junction bases unmatched: 9. Germline V gives CDR1 SGHAT, CDR2 FQNNGV. CDR3 in DNA: TGTGCCAGCAGCTCTAGTAGCGGGGGGTGGGGAGATACGCAGTATTTT. Translated, it gives CASSSSSGGWGDTQYF.

This sequence joins TRBV5-1 and TRBJ2-7; 8 positions match TRBD2. This CDR3 spans 13 amino acids. V lost 5 bases, J lost 6 bases, and 7 bases stayed unmatched. Germline assignment: CDR1 SGHRS and CDR2 YFSETQ. CDR3 loop: CASRPGTSSEQYF. As DNA, the CDR3 is TGCGCCAGCAGACCCGGGACTAGTTCCGAGCAGTACTTC. Based on the CDR3 plus reference TRBV5-1 and TRBJ2-7, the full variable domain is KAGVTQTPRYLIKTRGQQVTLSCSPISGHRSVSWYQQTPGQGLQFLFEYFSETQRNKGNFPGRFSGRQFSNSRSEMNVSTLELGDSALYLCASRPGTSSEQYFGPGTRLTVT.

The chain links TRBV28 to TRBJ1-2, with D maybe TRBD1 (6 bases). This CDR3 spans 12 amino acids. Trimming cost V 6 bases and J 4 bases, with 9 bases left between them. Germline V gives CDR1 MDHEN, CDR2 SYDVKM. The CDR3 spells CASRGGIYGYTF. CDR3 bases: TGTGCCAGCAGAGGGGGAATCTATGGCTACACCTTC.

V gene TRBV5-1 combines with J gene TRBJ2-2, with 9 bases fitting TRBD1. CDR3 length: 17 amino acids. Trimming at V came to 2 bases and at J to 6 bases, leaving 11 bases not matched to a gene. Germline V CDR1 and CDR2: SGHRS, YFSETQ. CDR3 coding DNA: TGCGCCAGCAGCTTAAATGTTATGACAGGGGGATCCGGGGAGCTGTTTTTT. Protein sequence: CASSLNVMTGGSGELFF.

To note about this clone: Within the sample, other DNA sequences also encode this same CDR3. The gene calls are TRBV6-1 and TRBJ2-7, with 11 bases that match TRBD1. This CDR3 region has 14 residues. Germline loops: CDR1 MNHNS, CDR2 SASEGT. V dropped 6 bases and J dropped 0; count of bases not matched to a gene: 1. The CDR3 sequence is CASRGTGGSYEQYF. CDR3 coding DNA: TGTGCCAGCAGGGGGACAGGGGGCTCCTACGAGCAGTACTTC.

The chain carries TRBV5-1 and TRBJ1-6; unclear D gene. The CDR3 runs to 15 residues. The V end lost 2 bases, the J end lost 7 bases, and 13 bases lay between the germline ends. The germline V gene encodes CDR1 SGHRS and CDR2 YFSETQ. The DNA for the CDR3 is TGCGCCAGCAGCTTCGGGCGGGGTCGGAATTCACCCCTCCACTTT. Amino acid sequence: CASSFGRGRNSPLHF.

On this clone: Other nucleotide sequences in the sample specify the same CDR3. This chain uses TRBV5-1 with TRBJ2-5; 10 nucleotides align to TRBD2. Losses at the gene ends were 1 base for V and 5 bases for J; bases not matched to a gene: 2. The CDR3 length is 14 residues. Looked up from germline, CDR1 is SGHRS and CDR2 is YFSETQ. As DNA, the CDR3 is TGCGCCAGCAGCTTGAGCGGGGGGGTGGAGACCCAGTACTTC. The encoded protein is CASSLSGGVETQYF.

The V gene is TRBV19, the J gene TRBJ2-6; D possibly corresponds to TRBD1 (6 bases). Germline values: CDR1 LNHDA, CDR2 SQIVND (reference sequence). The CDR3 runs to 16 residues. V gave up 3 bases and J gave up 0 bases, with 9 bases separating them. The CDR3 region has the DNA TGTGCCAGTAGTATTTACAGGGACTCTGGGGCCAACGTCCTGACTTTC. As protein: CASSIYRDSGANVLTF.

V and J are TRBV5-4 and TRBJ2-7; a weak D match, TRBD2 (5 bases). The CDR3 totals 14 residues. Germline V CDR1 and CDR2: SGHNT, YYREEE (reference sequence). Trimming took off 4 bases at V and 0 bases at J, with 11 bases between the two ends. The DNA of the CDR3 is TGTGCCAGCAGCCCGGAGGCTTCCTCCTACGAGCAGTACTTC. It yields the protein CASSPEASSYEQYF.

The chain is built from TRBV19 and TRBJ2-7; D might be TRBD1 or TRBD2, each matching 5 bases. The germline V gene has CDR1 LNHDA and CDR2 SQIVND (reference sequence). This CDR3 has 14 residues. V gave up 5 bases and J gave up 4 bases, with 15 bases separating them. For the CDR3, the DNA is TGTGCCAGTAGTCCCCAGGGAGAAATATACGAGCAGTACTTC. Its translation: CASSPQGEIYEQYF. Combining the CDR3 with reference TRBV19 and TRBJ2-7 gives the whole variable domain DGGITQSPKYLFRKEGQNVTLSCEQNLNHDAMYWYRQDPGQGLRLIYYSQIVNDFQKGDIAEGYSVSREKKESFPLTVTSAQKNPTAFYLCASSPQGEIYEQYFGPGTRLTVT.

In its sample, this clone was seen once. V is TRBV7-7 and J is TRBJ2-7; D unresolved. There are 15 residues in the CDR3. Trimming removed 2 bases at V and 7 bases at J, with 18 bases between. Germline CDR1 and CDR2: SSHAT and FNYEAQ (reference sequence). In DNA, the CDR3 is TGTGCCAGCAGCTTAAGGCCCGCAGGAATGGGGGAGCAGTACTTC. It codes for CASSLRPAGMGEQYF.